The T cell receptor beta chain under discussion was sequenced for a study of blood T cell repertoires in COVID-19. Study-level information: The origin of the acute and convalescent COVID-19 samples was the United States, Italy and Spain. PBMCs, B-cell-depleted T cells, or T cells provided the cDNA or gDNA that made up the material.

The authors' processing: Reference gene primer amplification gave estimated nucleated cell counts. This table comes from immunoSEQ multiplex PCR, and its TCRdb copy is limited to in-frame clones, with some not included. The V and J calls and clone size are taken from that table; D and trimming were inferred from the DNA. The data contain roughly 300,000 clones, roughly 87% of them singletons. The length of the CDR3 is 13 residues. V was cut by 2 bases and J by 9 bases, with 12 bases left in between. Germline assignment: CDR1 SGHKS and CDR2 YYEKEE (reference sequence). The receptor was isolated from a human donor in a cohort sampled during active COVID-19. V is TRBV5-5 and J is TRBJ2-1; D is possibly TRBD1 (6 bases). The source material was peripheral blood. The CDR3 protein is CASSLDRRGEQFF. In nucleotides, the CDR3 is TGTGCCAGCAGCTTAGACAGGAGAGGTGAGCAGTTCTTC. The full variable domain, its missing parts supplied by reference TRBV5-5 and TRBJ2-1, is DAGVTQSPTHLIKTRGQQVTLRCSPISGHKSVSWYQQVLGQGPQFIFQYYEKEERGRGNFPDRFSARQFPNYSSELNVNALLLGDSALYLCASSLDRRGEQFFGPGTRLTVL.